This is a list of T cell receptor beta chains from one sample in a study of blood T cell repertoires in COVID-19. Data came from immunoSEQ multiplex PCR; TCRdb stores just in-frame clones and leaves some out. The sample yields about 400,000 clones, 75% to 90% seen once. Sample: peripheral blood. The receptors stem from a woman younger than 45 with acute or convalescent COVID-19. Each CDR3 is given with its conserved first and last residue. Fields, in order: clone size, V gene, J gene, D gene, CDR3 protein, CDR3 DNA. The D gene is left open where the match is weak. Clone size, where shown, is once, few, many, or a class for clones that have expanded.

>many|TRBV7-8|TRBJ2-1|.
CASSLRRGGQEPGNEQFF
TGTGCCAGCAGCTTAAGGAGGGGTGGACAGGAGCCGGGCAATGAGCAGTTCTTC
>.|TRBV11-2|TRBJ2-3|TRBD2
CASSYRGGPTDTQYF
TGTGCCAGCAGCTATCGCGGGGGGCCGACAGATACGCAGTATTTT
>.|TRBV2|TRBJ2-4|TRBD1
CASNTGGARAKNIQYF
TGTGCCAGCAATACAGGGGGCGCCCGGGCCAAAAACATTCAGTACTTC
>.|TRBV7-9|TRBJ1-6|.
CASSLAQSHPLHF
TGTGCCAGCAGCTTAGCGCAGTCTCACCCCCTCCACTTT
>.|TRBV2|TRBJ1-1|.
CASSVRGEIVTEAFF
TGTGCCAGCAGTGTCAGAGGTGAGATAGTCACTGAAGCTTTCTTT
>once|TRBV10-3|TRBJ2-1|TRBD1
CAIWDREYEQFF
TGTGCCATCTGGGACAGGGAGTATGAGCAGTTCTTC
>.|TRBV12-3/TRBV12-4|TRBJ2-5|.
CASSLRETQYF
TGTGCCAGCAGCCTGCGGGAGACCCAGTACTTC
>.|TRBV10-3|TRBJ2-5|TRBD2
CAISATISGGNQETQYF
TGTGCCATCAGTGCGACTATTAGCGGGGGGAACCAAGAGACCCAGTACTTC
>.|TRBV15|TRBJ2-7|.
CATSRDYGGINEQYF
TGTGCCACCAGCAGAGATTATGGGGGGATAAACGAGCAGTACTTC
>once|TRBV14|TRBJ1-2|TRBD1
CASSQAQGATGYGYTF
TGTGCCAGCAGCCAAGCTCAGGGGGCCACGGGTTACGGCTACACCTTC
>.|TRBV3-1/TRBV3-2|TRBJ2-3|TRBD2
CASSQRRTSNADTQYF
TGTGCCAGCAGCCAAAGGCGGACTAGTAATGCAGATACGCAGTATTTT
>.|TRBV24-1|TRBJ2-1|TRBD2
CATSDRGTSGGRSSYNEQFF
TGTGCCACCAGTGATCGCGGGACTAGCGGGGGACGGAGCTCCTACAATGAGCAGTTCTTC
>.|TRBV5-5|TRBJ1-1|.
CASSLLGGTEAFF
TGTGCCAGCAGCTTACTGGGGGGCACTGAAGCTTTCTTT
>many|TRBV12-3/TRBV12-4|TRBJ2-5|TRBD2
CASTLSGQETQYF
TGTGCCAGCACCCTTAGCGGGCAAGAGACCCAGTACTTC
>.|TRBV7-3|TRBJ2-1|.
CASSLTRSNEQFF
TGTGCCAGCAGCCTGACTCGGAGCAATGAGCAGTTCTTC
>once|TRBV9|TRBJ1-2|.
CASRDTKGYTF
TGTGCCAGCAGGGACACTAAGGGCTACACCTTC
>few|TRBV3-1/TRBV3-2|TRBJ2-3|.
CASSQNRVLGGDTQYF
TGTGCCAGCAGCCAAAACCGGGTCCTAGGGGGAGATACGCAGTATTTT
>.|TRBV7-6|TRBJ2-2|TRBD2
CASSPDGGGGAFDNTGELFF
TGTGCCAGCAGCCCTGACGGTGGCGGGGGGGCTTTTGATAACACCGGGGAGCTGTTTTTT
>.|TRBV13|TRBJ2-3|TRBD2
CASSLATSGGPAWEYF
TGTGCCAGCAGCTTAGCGACTAGCGGGGGGCCCGCATGGGAGTATTTT
>.|TRBV23-1|TRBJ1-5|TRBD1
CASSQPINRGNQPQHF
TGCGCCAGCAGTCAACCGATAAACAGGGGGAATCAGCCCCAGCATTTT
>.|TRBV5-8|TRBJ1-4|.
CASSLHSSTSRRNEKLFF
TGTGCCAGCAGCCTCCATTCGTCAACCTCCAGAAGAAATGAAAAACTGTTTTTT
>.|TRBV5-6|TRBJ2-5|.
CASSFRGAETQYF
TGTGCCAGCAGCTTCCGGGGGGCCGAGACCCAGTACTTC
>.|TRBV7-6|TRBJ1-1|.
CASSLDGGNTEAFF
TGTGCCAGCAGCTTAGACGGGGGTAACACTGAAGCTTTCTTT
>few|TRBV27|TRBJ2-2|.
CASSFSGGPGELFF
TGTGCCAGCAGTTTCTCAGGAGGTCCCGGGGAGCTGTTTTTT
>.|TRBV3-1/TRBV3-2|TRBJ2-1|TRBD2
CASSQPQQRGGVVDEQFF
TGTGCCAGCAGCCAACCCCAACAGCGGGGGGGGGTTGTGGATGAGCAGTTCTTC
>.|TRBV5-4|TRBJ2-7|.
CASSLGGRANYEQYF
TGTGCCAGCAGCTTGGGTGGCAGGGCAAACTACGAGCAGTACTTC
>.|TRBV11-3|TRBJ2-7|TRBD2
CASSFGLRSSGGTIYEQYF
TGTGCCAGCAGCTTTGGGCTTAGATCTAGCGGGGGGACAATCTACGAGCAGTACTTC